The next 30 T cell receptor beta chains were all read from a single sample in a study of immune evolution from preneoplasia to lung adenocarcinoma. The protocol was immunoSEQ multiplex PCR, while the TCRdb copy is restricted to in-frame clones and leaves out a portion. The profile covers around 21,000 clones, with over 70% appearing a single time and 4.5% to 7% taken by the ten largest. The source material was FFPE invasive lung adenocarcinoma tissue. These receptor sequences come from a person between 55 and 70 years old with lung adenocarcinoma.

The V and J genes are TRBV20-1 and TRBJ1-2; the D is unclear. The CDR3 is made up of 11 amino acids. The V gene's germline CDR1 is DFQATT and CDR2 SNEGSKA (reference sequence). V was cut by 5 bases and J by 4 bases, with 8 bases left in between. The CDR3, as DNA: TGCAGTGCTCAAGGAGTCTATGGCTACACCTTC. This sequence encodes CSAQGVYGYTF.

This chain links TRBV5-1 with TRBJ2-7, with D perhaps given as TRBD1 or TRBD2 (5 bases each). Germline CDR1 SGHRS, CDR2 YFSETQ. CDR3 size: 17 residues. V lost 0 bases and J lost 0, with 16 bases in between. In nucleotides, the CDR3 is TGCGCCAGCAGCTTGGGTAGCGAGACAGTAAGCTCCTACGAGCAGTACTTC. It specifies CASSLGSETVSSYEQYF.

The rearrangement links TRBV5-1 to TRBJ2-1, with D perhaps being TRBD1 or TRBD2 (5 bases each). CDR1 is SGHRS, CDR2 YFSETQ, per germline. Trimming shortened V by 4 bases and J by 5 bases, and 16 bases separated the two germline ends. This CDR3 region has 15 residues. CDR3: CASSLGAGTHNEQFF. The CDR3 DNA reads TGCGCCAGCAGCCTTGGAGCTGGGACCCACAATGAGCAGTTCTTC. Supplemented by reference TRBV5-1 and TRBJ2-1, the full variable domain reads KAGVTQTPRYLIKTRGQQVTLSCSPISGHRSVSWYQQTPGQGLQFLFEYFSETQRNKGNFPGRFSGRQFSNSRSEMNVSTLELGDSALYLCASSLGAGTHNEQFFGPGTRLTVL.

The gene calls are TRBV2 and TRBJ1-1, with D possibly being TRBD1 (6 bases). CDR3 length equals 13 residues. V was shortened by 5 bases and J by 2 bases, with 9 bases between the two germline ends. The V gene's germline CDR1 is SNHLY and CDR2 FYNNEI. CDR3 in amino acids: CASSLDSNTEAFF. DNA of the CDR3: TGTGCCAGCAGTCTGGACAGTAACACTGAAGCTTTCTTT.

The chain carries TRBV11-3 and TRBJ2-5; tentative D call: TRBD1 (6 bases). The germline V gene encodes CDR1 SGHNT and CDR2 YENEEA. The CDR3 extends over 15 amino acids. Trimming shortened V by 1 base and J by 2 bases, and 11 bases separated the two germline ends. The CDR3 here is CASSLVRGVQETQYF. The DNA for the CDR3 is TGTGCCAGCAGCTTAGTCAGGGGCGTACAAGAGACCCAGTACTTC.

The rearrangement uses TRBV7-2 and TRBJ2-1, with 10 bases fitting TRBD2. Germline loops: CDR1 SGHTA, CDR2 FQGNSA. With V trimmed by 5 bases and J by 2 bases, 3 bases remained unmatched. CDR3 size: 15 residues. DNA for the CDR3: TGTGCCAGCAGCCCTCTAGCGGGGGCCTACAATGAGCAGTTCTTC. Translated, it gives CASSPLAGAYNEQFF.

The chain is built from TRBV2 and TRBJ1-3, with D possibly matching TRBD1 (5 bases). CDR3 length: 13 amino acids. Trimming pared 6 bases from V and 0 bases from J, leaving 6 bases between. Germline-derived CDR1 and CDR2 are SNHLY and FYNNEI. CDR3 in DNA: TGTGCCAGCAGGGGGGACTCTGGAAACACCATATATTTT. This codes for CASRGDSGNTIYF. Full variable domain (remainder filled in from reference TRBV2 and TRBJ1-3): EPEVTQTPSHQVTQMGQEVILRCVPISNHLYFYWYRQILGQKVEFLVSFYNNEISEKSEIFDDQFSVERPDGSNFTLKIRSTKLEDSAMYFCASRGDSGNTIYFGEGSWLTVV.

The V gene is TRBV28, the J gene TRBJ1-5, with D maybe TRBD1 (5 bases). The germline CDR1 and CDR2 sequences are MDHEN and SYDVKM. Trimming took 6 bases from V and 6 from J, leaving 15 bases between them. CDR3 length: 14 amino acids. The CDR3 sequence is CASRGQGISQPQHF. The CDR3 DNA reads as TGTGCCAGCAGGGGCCAGGGAATAAGTCAGCCCCAGCATTTT.

This chain joins TRBV13 and TRBJ2-3; no clear D. Germline V lookup: CDR1 PRHDT, CDR2 FYEKMQ (reference sequence). V lost 0 bases and J lost 2, with 12 bases in between. This CDR3 is built from 16 residues. DNA for the CDR3: TGTGCCAGCAGCTTAGGCACCGCTGGCGTCACAGATACGCAGTATTTT. Protein product: CASSLGTAGVTDTQYF.

This clone showed up just a few times. This chain links TRBV11-2 with TRBJ1-2; D perhaps matches TRBD1 (5 bases). The germline gives CDR1 SGHAT, CDR2 FQNNGV. There are 14 residues in the CDR3. The V end lost 0 bases, the J end lost 6 bases, and 11 bases lay between the germline ends. DNA for the CDR3: TGTGCCAGCAGCTTAGAAGGCAGGGCCCATGGCTACACCTTC. Translation: CASSLEGRAHGYTF.

This clone has just one count. The chain couples TRBV5-6 to TRBJ1-3; unclear D gene. Germline V gives CDR1 SGHDT, CDR2 YYEEEE. Trimming left V 2 bases short and J 0 bases short, with 12 bases between. The CDR3 has 16 amino acids. CDR3 nucleotides: TGTGCCAGCAGCTTTAAACGGGCAGTCTCTGGAAACACCATATATTTT. This sequence encodes CASSFKRAVSGNTIYF.

V usage is TRBV30 and J usage is TRBJ2-5; D could derive from TRBD1 or TRBD2 (6 bases each). Germline CDR1 GTSNPN, CDR2 SVGIG (reference sequence). The CDR3 sequence is 14 residues long. Trimming left V 1 base short and J 5 bases short, with 14 bases between. This CDR3 is CAWSAGGGGETQYF. CDR3 nucleotides: TGTGCCTGGAGTGCCGGTGGAGGGGGTGAGACCCAGTACTTC.

The gene calls are TRBV6-1 and TRBJ2-3; 7 positions match TRBD2. The length of the CDR3 is 18 residues. V gave up 3 bases and J gave up 3 bases; unmatched junction bases: 15. Germline CDR1 is MNHNS and CDR2 is SASEGT. The DNA of the CDR3 is TGTGCCAGCAGTGACAGAGGGAGGGCCTCGGGGATTACAGATACGCAGTATTTT. The encoded protein is CASSDRGRASGITDTQYF.

The table lists this clone with a count of one. V and J are TRBV19 and TRBJ2-2; 9 bases line up with TRBD2. V was pared by 4 bases and J by 5 bases, with 11 bases of the junction left unmatched. The CDR3 length is 17 residues. From germline, CDR1 is LNHDA and CDR2 SQIVND (reference sequence). The CDR3 DNA is TGTGCCAGTAGTACCAGGATAATAGCGGGAGTTACCGGGGAGCTGTTTTTT. Its protein product is CASSTRIIAGVTGELFF.

V usage is TRBV6-5 and J usage is TRBJ2-1; D not resolved. CDR1 is MNHEY, CDR2 SVGAGI, per germline. The V end was cut by 6 bases, the J end by 8 bases, with 11 bases between. The CDR3 length is 12 residues. CDR3: CASSSNPYEQFF. Here the CDR3 DNA reads TGTGCCAGCAGCTCTAACCCCTATGAGCAGTTCTTC.

This clone occurred a few times. The chain is built from TRBV2 and TRBJ1-3; D remains unclear. The germline gives CDR1 SNHLY, CDR2 FYNNEI. V was trimmed by 5 bases and J by 4 bases, leaving 9 bases between them. This CDR3 has 13 amino acids. The CDR3 DNA reads as TGTGCCAGCAGTCAGGACGTCGGAAACACCATATATTTT. Its protein product is CASSQDVGNTIYF.

The V gene is TRBV5-1, the J gene TRBJ1-2; D possibly corresponds to TRBD1 (6 bases). With 4 bases removed from V and 2 bases from J, the gap between germline ends came to 12 bases. This CDR3 has 14 amino acids. The V gene's germline CDR1 is SGHRS and CDR2 YFSETQ. CDR3: CASSPGHRNYGYTF. The CDR3, as DNA: TGCGCCAGCAGCCCGGGACACCGAAACTATGGCTACACCTTC.

The gene calls are TRBV5-1 and TRBJ2-7; no definite D call. Germline lookup yields CDR1 SGHRS and CDR2 YFSETQ. V lost 5 bases, J lost 3 bases, and 12 bases lay in between. The CDR3 covers 13 residues. The CDR3 loop reads CASRGTGFYEQYF. The CDR3 coding sequence is TGCGCCAGCAGGGGAACGGGCTTCTACGAGCAGTACTTC.

Concerning this clone: Germline and junction disagree at one end, which may indicate a read error. The chain uses TRBV14 and TRBJ2-7; TRBD2 matches 10 bases. CDR1 and CDR2 (germline): SGHDN, FVKESK. The CDR3 loop spans 15 amino acids. The CDR3 sequence: CASSYSSGSSHEQYF. The DNA for the CDR3 is TGTGCCAGCAGCTACTCTAGCGGGAGCTCCCACGAGCAGTACTTC.

Only one count was recorded for this clone. The rearrangement joins TRBV28 to TRBJ2-5, with 10 bases that match TRBD1. The J call is doubtful: the DNA matches TRBJ2-7 better. This CDR3 region has 19 residues. Germline CDR1 MDHEN, CDR2 SYDVKM. The CDR3 reads CASSGTGVGWPSASYEQYF. CDR3 bases: TGTGCCAGCAGCGGGACAGGGGTAGGATGGCCATCAGCCTCCTACGAGCAGTACTTC.

V gene TRBV7-9 combines with J gene TRBJ1-1; D is ambiguous. This CDR3 comprises 12 residues. Germline V gives CDR1 SEHNR, CDR2 FQNEAQ (reference sequence). The V and J ends lost 5 bases and 7 bases respectively, with 11 bases between them. The CDR3 here is CASSPAYFEAFF. The CDR3 nucleotides read TGTGCCAGCAGCCCGGCATATTTTGAAGCTTTCTTT. Variable domain in full (rest from reference TRBV7-9 and TRBJ1-1): DTGVSQNPRHKITKRGQNVTFRCDPISEHNRLYWYRQTLGQGPEFLTYFQNEAQLEKSRLLSDRFSAERPKGSFSTLEIQRTEQGDSAMYLCASSPAYFEAFFGQGTRLTVV.

CDR3 amino acids: CASSPGPPPIQAFF. Here the CDR3 DNA reads TGTGCCAGTAGTCCCGGGCCACCTCCGATTCAAGCTTTCTTT. The rearrangement uses TRBV19 and TRBJ1-1; D gene ambiguous. The CDR3 has 14 amino acids. The V end lost 5 bases, the J end lost 9 bases, and 19 bases lay between the germline ends. Germline CDR1 is LNHDA and CDR2 is SQIVND (reference sequence).

The sample holds one count of this clone. The same CDR3 can be traced to other DNA sequences in this sample. The chain uses TRBV10-2 and TRBJ2-5; D is undetermined. The V gene lost 4 bases and the J gene lost 1 base, with 10 bases spanning the gap. Germline-derived CDR1 and CDR2 are WSHSY and SAAADI. The CDR3 consists of 14 residues. The DNA of the CDR3 is TGCGCCAGCAGTGGAAGCTCGCGCCAAGAGACCCAGTACTTC. Translated: CASSGSSRQETQYF.

The genes are TRBV5-1 and TRBJ2-2; no definite D call. This CDR3 region has 15 residues. The V end lost 4 bases, the J end lost 6 bases, and 16 bases lay between the germline ends. Germline CDR1 SGHRS, CDR2 YFSETQ. The CDR3, as DNA: TGCGCCAGCAGCCAGGCTCGATTAGAGGCCGGGGAGCTGTTTTTT. This sequence encodes CASSQARLEAGELFF.

This clone was seen only a few times. V usage is TRBV27 and J usage is TRBJ2-7, with TRBD2 matching 8 bases. The trim removed 6 bases at V and 0 bases at J, leaving 10 bases unmatched. Germline CDR1 and CDR2: MNHEY and SMNVEV (reference sequence). The CDR3 contains 16 residues. CDR3 nucleotides: TGTGCCAGCAGGGCTAATAGCGGGGTGAGCTCCTACGAGCAGTACTTC. Translated: CASRANSGVSSYEQYF.

The gene calls are TRBV28 and TRBJ2-2, with a tentative D call TRBD2 (5 bases). The CDR3 is 14 residues long. Germline lookup yields CDR1 MDHEN and CDR2 SYDVKM. Deletions cut 6 bases from V and 7 bases from J, with 15 bases between. The CDR3 spells CASRSRPGVGELFF. In nucleotides, the CDR3 is TGTGCCAGCAGATCACGACCCGGGGTCGGGGAGCTGTTTTTT.

The chain carries TRBV5-8 and TRBJ2-1; the D is unclear. This CDR3 has 15 residues. CDR1 is SGHTS and CDR2 is YDEGEE in the germline V gene. V was pared by 6 bases and J by 0 bases, with 13 bases between. CDR3 residues: CASTRSLSSYNEQFF. In DNA form, the CDR3 reads TGTGCCAGCACTCGATCCTTAAGCTCCTACAATGAGCAGTTCTTC.

A few counts support this clone. The chain combines TRBV4-1 with TRBJ1-1; D is perhaps TRBD1 (5 bases). The germline V gene has CDR1 MGHRA and CDR2 YSYEKL. Trimming stripped 4 bases from V and 7 bases from J, with 13 bases between. The CDR3 is 13 amino acids. Here the CDR3 DNA reads TGCGCCAGCAGCCTACGCGAGGGGCGTGAAGCTTTCTTT. Amino acid sequence: CASSLREGREAFF.

This clone was seen more than once but under ten times. This chain links TRBV28 with TRBJ2-7, with 9 nucleotides matching TRBD1. CDR3 length equals 14 residues. In germline, CDR1 is MDHEN, CDR2 SYDVKM. V dropped 9 bases and J dropped 3; count of bases not matched to a gene: 9. The CDR3 region is CASARGQGHYEQYF. The CDR3 DNA reads TGTGCCAGTGCCAGGGGACAGGGACACTACGAGCAGTACTTC.

By sample fraction, this clone is medium-sized (0.01 to 0.1%). This chain links TRBV18 with TRBJ2-7; the match to TRBD1 covers 10 bases. This CDR3 has 15 amino acids. V dropped 3 bases and J dropped 3; count of bases not matched to a gene: 5. CDR1 and CDR2 (germline): KGHSH, LQKENI. This chain's CDR3 is CASSPGTGVSYEQYF. DNA of the CDR3: TGTGCCAGCTCACCCGGGACAGGGGTGAGCTACGAGCAGTACTTC.